The clone carrying this T cell receptor (beta chain) was counted a few times. The antigen is unknown. CDR3 length: 15 residues. V lost 2 bases and J 3 bases, leaving 12 bases between the germline ends. In germline, CDR1 is LGHNA, CDR2 YNFKEQ. TCRbeta library preparation incorporated unique molecular identifiers. From the PCR reads, TCRdb called clonotypes with MiXCR, one entry per CDR3 protein. The sample holds about 980,000 distinct CDR3 sequences, about 31% seen once. This sample was included in a study of T-cell reconstitution after alpha-beta-depleted transplantation in children. Points from the study as a whole: By one year post-transplant, T-cell counts and diversity largely arose from T cells that were newly produced. By about two months after transplant, alpha-beta T cells reportedly arose from several hundred graft clones that had expanded. Recipient T cells and thymic progenitors that survived gave rise to the high TCRbeta diversity observed at day 60 in some patients.

The chain links TRBV4-2 to TRBJ2-3; D is possibly TRBD2 (6 bases). The TCR originated in a boy in the first two years of life who had a stem cell transplant for SCID, so the T cells may come from the graft donor. Specimen: PBMCs, mostly from graft donor cells, collected 360 days after TCRalphabeta/CD19-depleted stem cell transplant. CDR3 amino acids: CASSQWELATDTQYF. The CDR3, as DNA: TGTGCCAGCAGCCAATGGGAACTAGCAACAGATACGCAGTATTTT.